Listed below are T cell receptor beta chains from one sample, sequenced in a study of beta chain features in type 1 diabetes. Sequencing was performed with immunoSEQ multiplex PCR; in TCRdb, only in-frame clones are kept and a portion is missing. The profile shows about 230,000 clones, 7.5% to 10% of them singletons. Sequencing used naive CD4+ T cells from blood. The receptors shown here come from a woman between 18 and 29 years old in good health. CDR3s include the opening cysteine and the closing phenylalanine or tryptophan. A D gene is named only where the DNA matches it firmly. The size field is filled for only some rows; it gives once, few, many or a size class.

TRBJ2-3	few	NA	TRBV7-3	CASSLTGYTQYF	TGTGCCAGCAGCCTTACAGGGTATACGCAGTATTTT
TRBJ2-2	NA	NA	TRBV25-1	CASSEQGYTGELFF	TGTGCCAGCAGTGAACAGGGGTACACCGGGGAGCTGTTTTTT
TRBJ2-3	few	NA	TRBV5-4	CASSPQGGESTDTQYF	TGTGCCAGCAGCCCCCAAGGGGGGGAATCCACAGATACGCAGTATTTT
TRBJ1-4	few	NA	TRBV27	CASSLTAGGYEKLFF	TGTGCCAGCAGTTTAACCGCCGGGGGGTACGAAAAACTGTTTTTT
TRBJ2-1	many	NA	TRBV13	CASTQKGPGDEQFF	TGTGCCAGCACCCAAAAGGGGCCGGGGGATGAGCAGTTCTTC
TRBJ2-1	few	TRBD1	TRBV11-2	CASSNSRPGGTSYNEQFF	TGTGCCAGCAGCAATTCCCGCCCAGGGGGAACATCCTACAATGAGCAGTTCTTC
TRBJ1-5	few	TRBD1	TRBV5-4	CASSSGGQAANQPQHF	TGTGCCAGCAGCAGTGGGGGACAGGCCGCCAATCAGCCCCAGCATTTT
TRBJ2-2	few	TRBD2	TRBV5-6	CASSKQREVSPGELFF	TGTGCCAGCAGTAAACAGCGGGAGGTCAGTCCCGGGGAGCTGTTTTTT
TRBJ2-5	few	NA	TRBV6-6	CASSYSRVRGETQYF	TGTGCCAGCAGTTACTCGAGAGTCAGGGGAGAGACCCAGTACTTC
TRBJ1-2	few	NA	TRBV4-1	CASSPYRQSDYGYTF	TGCGCCAGCAGCCCCTACCGACAGTCTGACTATGGCTACACCTTC
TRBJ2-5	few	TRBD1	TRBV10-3	CAISTRDRGQETQYF	TGTGCCATCAGTACCCGGGACAGGGGACAAGAGACCCAGTACTTC
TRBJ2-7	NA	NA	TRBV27	CASIDRSSYEQYF	TGTGCCAGCATAGACAGGAGCTCCTACGAGCAGTACTTC
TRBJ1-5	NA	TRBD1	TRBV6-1	CASSEALTGDQPQHF	TGTGCCAGCAGTGAAGCGCTTACAGGGGATCAGCCCCAGCATTTT
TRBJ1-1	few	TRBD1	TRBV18	CASSPTDRRNTEAFF	TGTGCCAGCTCACCAACGGACAGGCGGAACACTGAAGCTTTCTTT
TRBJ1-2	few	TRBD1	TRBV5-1	CASSVNLSGGPDDGYTF	TGCGCCAGCAGCGTGAATCTCTCAGGGGGCCCGGATGATGGCTACACCTTC
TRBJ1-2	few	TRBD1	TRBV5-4	CASSLPQGQGEGYTF	TGTGCCAGCAGCTTGCCTCAGGGACAGGGGGAAGGCTACACCTTC
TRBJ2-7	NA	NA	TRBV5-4	CASYSMKETGTPLYEQYF	TGTGCCAGCTACAGCATGAAGGAGACCGGGACTCCCCTCTACGAGCAGTACTTC
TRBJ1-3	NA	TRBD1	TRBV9	CASSVLPGQTRSGNTIYF	TGTGCCAGCAGCGTACTCCCGGGACAGACCCGCTCTGGAAACACCATATATTTT